This T cell receptor beta chain comes out of a study of response to subunit inactivated influenza vaccine. General study points: New T cells are recruited in small numbers by each seasonal influenza vaccination, according to the authors' suggestion.

This clonotype showed up just a few times. Its antigen is undetermined. The germline gives CDR1 MDHEN, CDR2 SYDVKM. The CDR3 length is 13 residues. The V end was cut by 6 bases, the J end by 4 bases, with 11 bases between. From the RT-PCR reads, TCRdb called clonotypes with MiXCR, one entry per CDR3 protein. The sample has 530,000 or so distinct CDR3 sequences, roughly 27% seen once. Sequencing was performed on CD4+ T cells sorted from PBMCs, taken more than 4 days after vaccination. This clonotype originated in a man between 50 and 59 years old who received an inactivated influenza vaccine. V and J are TRBV28 and TRBJ2-3, with D maybe TRBD1 (5 bases). CDR3 protein: CASRHPGPDTQYF. CDR3 DNA: TGTGCCAGCAGGCACCCAGGGCCAGATACGCAGTATTTT.